This T cell receptor beta chain was observed in a study of OX40 agonist ivuxolimab in advanced cancers. Across the study: People who had prior anti-PD-1, anti-PD-L1 or anti-CTLA-4 therapy could take part, and approximately 44% had some.

Patients who had autoimmune disease history or got systemic immunosuppression were left out. General observations from the study: Clonal expansion by week 6 occurred in CD4+ and CD8+ blood T cells (at 0.1 to 3.0 mg/kg).

Data came from immunoSEQ multiplex PCR; TCRdb stores just in-frame clones and leaves some out. The repertoire holds around 70,000 clones, with 85% to 90% as singletons. This clone was detected only once. Its specificity is not known. The CDR3 contains 14 residues. Per the germline V gene, CDR1 is KGHSH and CDR2 is LQKENI. Trimming took off 1 base at V and 0 bases at J, with 6 bases between the two ends. Sample: CD4+ or CD8+ T cells sorted from blood, taken in a trial of the OX40 agonist ivuxolimab. The TCR originated in an adult with an advanced solid tumor such as melanoma, head and neck, liver or kidney cancer. The chain employs TRBV18 and TRBJ1-1; maybe TRBD1 (5 bases). The CDR3 nucleotides are TGTGCCAGCTCACCACAGGGGATGAACACTGAAGCTTTCTTT. Its translation: CASSPQGMNTEAFF.